This TCR beta chain was sequenced for a study of cytomegalovirus exposure and HLA in healthy donors (dated by TCRdb to between 2016 and 2019). Turning to the overall study: According to an earlier analysis of several hundred of the donors, about 179 million T cells yielded 117 million unique TCR beta sequences and roughly 280 Gb of sequence data. All discovery cohort repertoires had been generated on a single sequencing platform. An early release that covered 500 to 800 HLA-typed donors contained approximately 300 gigabases of sequencing data and tens of millions of unique TCR sequences. A later genetic analysis used genome-wide SNP genotypes for about 55% of the 666 donors, treating that subset as a discovery cohort. Across approximately 400 genotyped donors of the cohort, an average of about 240,000 unique TCR beta nucleotide sequences per donor were sequenced, and roughly 20% of those sequences were non-productive. Typing coverage differed by locus: A, B, C, DRB1 and DQB1 were typed in about 620-640 donors, DQA1 in roughly 510, DPA1 in approximately 600, and DPB1 in approximately 450. Using immunosequencing, the study profiled T cell repertoires from 640 or so subjects and related those repertoires to cytomegalovirus serostatus. Among the roughly 380 genotyped donors, approximately 82% belonged to the genetic ancestry cluster associated with self-reported Caucasian donors. HLA typing included class I and class II loci at four-digit resolution. In addition to the first cohort of several hundred subjects, a separate validation cohort of about 120 different subjects was used. Rather than using new phenotypic data, the later analysis identified candidate immune exposures from TCR beta sequences and from how often those sequences occurred across donors. In a later analysis, previously published TCR beta repertoires from hundreds of donors were re-analyzed and high-resolution HLA genotyping was added so that TCR occurrence patterns could be studied. An earlier analysis of around 640 of the donors used high-throughput TCR beta sequencing to judge whether each TCR beta V gene segment behaved as functional or pseudogenic. Donor age, sex, ethnicity and CMV serostatus were collected together with the repertoire data. Because of strong linkage in the cohort, roughly five DR-DQ haplotypes were treated as single units for association and clustering. The study combined high-throughput TCR immunosequencing, statistical association of individual TCRs with disease status, and machine learning to predict cytomegalovirus infection status. The study was designed to test whether signatures of past pathogen exposure could be identified by cataloging public T cell receptors.

Results the study describes overall, beyond this receptor: In a later analysis, 16,951 TCR beta sequences were associated with specific HLA alleles at a false discovery rate of 0.05. The study gave a list of around 170 TCR beta chains associated with cytomegalovirus. According to a later analysis, parvovirus B19, influenza, CMV and Epstein-Barr virus appeared linked to several top co-occurrence clusters. The classifier was reported to diagnose cytomegalovirus status with high specificity and sensitivity in both the original cohort and the validation cohort. In vitro tests confirmed that a few of the cytomegalovirus-associated TCR beta chains recognize cytomegalovirus antigens. For the cohort, immune exposure information was limited to CMV serostatus. In an earlier analysis of some 500 of the donors, most TCR beta V segments were observed in productive rearrangements about 90% or about 30% of the time, broadly matching IMGT annotations. A cluster of highly shared sequence variants was judged likely to be a technical artifact of the sequencing pipeline. Only TCR beta chains were sequenced in this cohort, and the absence of alpha or paired-chain data limited detectable features. The earlier analysis of 587 of the donors excluded 15 to 20 rarely observed V segments, including chromosome 9 orphons, because counts were too low. An association between a missense DCLRE1C variant and V-gene and J-gene trimming of TCR beta chains was found in a later genetic analysis and replicated in an independent cohort. While some public TCRs were present in many individuals, most TCR sequences turned up only very rarely across donors. Correlated functional status among segregating V segments might be attributable to linkage disequilibrium, but an unknown experimental factor could not be ruled out. Compared with the approximately 670-donor mean, donors in an Asian-associated ancestry cluster had fewer N-insertions in productive TCRs, according to a later genetic analysis. Sequencing depth was assumed to be roughly uniform across donors in the presence/absence analyses, though that assumption may not hold. Most CMV-associated TCR beta chains appeared to be HLA-restricted in a later analysis, and the HLA associations seemed to be driven largely by CMV exposure. A further reported finding was that TCR beta sequences accurately predicted the HLA-A and HLA-B alleles for most subjects in the first cohort. According to the authors, the approach could potentially be generalized to other disease states and immunological phenotypes. In a later analysis, TCR association rates were found to vary across HLA loci, with the most associated TCRs seen for DRB1 alleles and the fewest for HLA-C alleles. In a later analysis, HLA-associated TCR beta chains showed more clonal expansion and lower generation probabilities than non-associated chains that were equally common. HLA typing was unavailable for some donors at each locus, so association tests used only the typed subset. When HLA alleles, especially DR and DQ, strongly co-occurred, attributing TCR associations to individual alleles was difficult.

The cohort was made up of 666 healthy bone marrow donors. At the time of sampling, all cohort members were nominally healthy, though unrecorded immune exposures were likely present. The donor was CMV seropositive and was included in the group of around 300 seropositive cohort members. A peripheral blood sample was provided by each donor, and peripheral blood mononuclear cells were used for TCR beta sequencing. The Qiagen DNeasy Blood Extraction Kit was used to extract genomic DNA from the blood cell samples. As concerns this clone: Its recognized antigen is unknown. No quality values exist for individual bases; no much larger clone is one base distant.

The method was the immunoSEQ multiplex PCR assay. For the multiplex PCR, a mixture combining 60 forward primers for TCR Vbeta segments and 13 reverse primers for TCR Jbeta segments was used. The CDR3 region of rearranged TCR beta genes was amplified from genomic DNA with a multiplex PCR assay. On the Illumina HiSeq System, the amplified TCR beta libraries were sequenced as 87-base-pair reads. As for how the authors treated the data: A later analysis counted 75 million to 100 million unique TCR beta chains across the 666 repertoires, and 10 million to 12 million of these chains were shared by at least two donors. Raw reads were error-corrected and collapsed into unique sequences with a nearest-neighbor algorithm that merged closely related sequences to remove PCR and sequencing errors. To assign V, D and J gene segments, CDR3 sequences were aligned to IMGT reference sequences. For a sequence to be retained, a match of at least six nucleotides to both a V gene segment and a J gene segment was required. Rearrangements were called productive when the CDR3 lacked stop codons and stayed in frame with V and J; all others were non-productive. CDR3 was defined according to IMGT convention as the region running from the second conserved V-encoded cysteine to the conserved J-encoded phenylalanine. Sequences without an unambiguous match to a single V gene segment were excluded from the earlier analysis of 587 of the donors. An earlier analysis of a few hundred of the donors called V segments functional above 56.7% productive rearrangements and segregating when the between-donor standard deviation exceeded 5%. A statistical classification framework was built to diagnose cytomegalovirus status from the catalog of TCR beta chain sequences. In a later analysis, TCR nucleotide sequences were compared against IMGT/GENE-DB human TR gene sequences so that V and J genes could be assigned. A later analysis assigned CDR3 sequences and most-parsimonious VDJ recombination scenarios with the TCRdist pipeline. A later analysis defined each TCR beta chain by its CDR3 amino acid sequence plus V-gene family, and excluded reads lacking a unique V-gene family. A later analysis removed 500 to 650 highly shared, low-generation-probability nucleotide sequences to deal with suspected cross-contamination and a sequencing artifact. A later analysis calculated a clonal expansion index for each public chain from normalized within-repertoire ranks of inferred template counts. A later analysis computed generation probabilities with a VDJ recombination model fitted to out-of-frame rearrangements, and checked the results against IGoR. A later analysis scored TCR-TCR, TCR-HLA and TCR-CMV co-occurrence with hypergeometric tests, applying a repertoire-size bias correction to TCR pairs. A later analysis estimated false discovery rates by permuting HLA or CMV assignments 20 times. In a later analysis, co-occurring TCRs were grouped with DBSCAN, and TCRdist sequence similarity was added when clustering was performed within HLA-allele-positive subsets. Repertoires with fewer than 30,000 or more than 120,000 public chains, plus five repertoires with anomalous nucleotide sharing, were excluded from co-occurrence clustering. TCRdb took over this immuneACCESS table, retaining in-frame rearrangements with V and J assigned. Such tables are incomplete; in checked studies, under half of the missing clones stem from an unresolved V gene, and the remainder is unexplained. For V, J and clone size, that table is used; D and trimming come from the DNA. In all, the sample holds about 160,000 clones, and roughly 80% of those were seen once. The biggest ten clones account for approximately 7% of the sample.

The sequenced sample was PBMCs. The clonotype originates from a woman in her twenties or thirties in good health and CMV-seropositive.

The CDR3 sequence is CASSFLGQERFYEQYF. The nucleotide sequence reads TGTGCCAGCAGTTTTTTGGGACAGGAAAGATTCTACGAGCAGTACTTC. The chain was built from TRBV27 and TRBJ2-7; TRBD1 lines up with 8 middle nucleotides. Taken from cysteine to phenylalanine, the CDR3 has 16 residues. The DNA shown is the 48-base CDR3, in frame from base 1. V ends up 3 bases short and J 3 bases short, with an unmatched junction base count of 10. The germline V gene (reference sequence) gives CDR1 as MNHEY and CDR2 as SMNVEV.